One and the same sample provided the 5 T cell receptor beta chains below, sequenced in a study of shared clonotypes between healthy human individuals. Sequencing was performed with immunoSEQ multiplex PCR; in TCRdb, only in-frame clones are kept and a portion is missing. The sample holds over 850,000 clones, around 78% seen once. Sequenced material: memory CD4+ T cells from PBMCs. The sample's subset: CD45RA-negative fraction. These receptors were taken from a man between 18 and 35 years old in good health. Some clones in this sample may be carry-over from other donors' samples.

V and J are TRBV28 and TRBJ1-1; D is ambiguous. From germline, CDR1 is MDHEN and CDR2 SYDVKM. With 7 bases removed from V and 5 bases from J, the gap between germline ends came to 14 bases. This CDR3 is 13 amino acids long. CDR3 protein: CASTFDRRTEAFF. The CDR3 bases are TGTGCCAGCACCTTTGACCGTAGGACTGAAGCTTTCTTT.

This chain joins TRBV28 and TRBJ2-5; D is possibly TRBD1 or TRBD2 (5 bases each). The length of the CDR3 is 15 residues. Per germline, CDR1 MDHEN and CDR2 SYDVKM. V lost 7 bases to trimming and J lost 1 base, with 16 bases between them. CDR3 amino acids: CASTPAGGSQETQYF. The CDR3 DNA is TGTGCCAGCACCCCGGCTGGGGGAAGCCAAGAGACCCAGTACTTC. The full variable domain, in which reference TRBV28 and TRBJ2-5 provide the parts outside the CDR3, is DVKVTQSSRYLVKRTGEKVFLECVQDMDHENMFWYRQDPGLGLRLIYFSYDVKMKEKGDIPEGYSVSREKKERFSLILESASTNQTSMYLCASTPAGGSQETQYFGPGTRLLVL.

A few counts support this clone. The chain employs TRBV6-1 and TRBJ2-7; D not resolved. V lost 6 bases and J lost 7, with 19 bases in between. The CDR3 length is 14 residues. Per germline, CDR1 MNHNS and CDR2 SASEGT. The CDR3 nucleotides read TGTGCCAGCAGCGGGTCAGCGACCGCTTGGGAGCAGTACTTC. This translates into CASSGSATAWEQYF.

V and J are TRBV19 and TRBJ2-3; 7 bases agree with TRBD1. CDR3 length: 17 residues. Trimming removed 1 base from V and 2 bases from J; junction bases left unmatched: 9. Germline loops: CDR1 LNHDA, CDR2 SQIVND (reference sequence). CDR3 coding DNA: TGTGCCAGTAGTATAGTCTCAGACAGGGCCCCCACAGATACGCAGTATTTT. This gives the protein CASSIVSDRAPTDTQYF.

This rearrangement joins TRBV5-1 to TRBJ2-7, with 11 bases aligning to TRBD2. Germline CDR1 reads SGHRS; CDR2 reads YFSETQ. The junction had 5 bases not matched to a gene; V was cut back by 0 bases and J by 0 bases. The CDR3 has 17 residues. CDR3 nucleotides: TGCGCCAGCAGCTTGGGTCCGGGACTAGCGGACTCCTACGAGCAGTACTTC. Protein product: CASSLGPGLADSYEQYF.